Below are 5 T cell receptor beta chains sequenced from a single sample in a study of blood T cell repertoires in COVID-19. This table comes from immunoSEQ multiplex PCR, and its TCRdb copy is limited to in-frame clones, with some not included. The sample lists 300,000 to 450,000 clones; 87% were seen once. The sequenced sample was PBMCs or T cells enriched from blood (not recorded which). The receptors were gathered from a man aged 40-49 years in a cohort exposed to, infected with or recovered from COVID-19 (not recorded which).

This clone appeared a few times. The V gene is TRBV2, the J gene TRBJ1-3, with TRBD1 as a possible D gene (5 bases). CDR1 SNHLY and CDR2 FYNNEI come from the germline V gene. V was shortened by 3 bases and J by 2 bases, with 8 bases between the two germline ends. The CDR3 spans 14 residues. CDR3 sequence (DNA): TGTGCCAGCAGTGAGCCCAGGGCTGGAAACACCATATATTTT. Its protein is CASSEPRAGNTIYF.

The rearrangement links TRBV11-2 to TRBJ2-7; D might be TRBD2 (5 bases). This CDR3 comprises 15 residues. The V end lost 1 base, the J end lost 0 bases, and 10 bases lay between the germline ends. CDR1 is SGHAT and CDR2 is FQNNGV in the germline V gene. The CDR3 bases are TGTGCCAGCAGCTTAGCAAAAGGGAGCTCCTACGAGCAGTACTTC. This encodes CASSLAKGSSYEQYF.

This clone was picked up one time. CDR3: CASSYGQAYYEQYF. In DNA, the CDR3 is TGTGCCAGCAGTTACGGACAGGCTTACTACGAGCAGTACTTC. This chain joins TRBV6-5 and TRBJ2-7, with 7 bases that match TRBD1. V was pared by 2 bases and J by 3 bases, with 4 bases of the junction left unmatched. The CDR3 is made up of 14 amino acids. Germline lookup yields CDR1 MNHEY and CDR2 SVGAGI.

V is TRBV19 and J is TRBJ2-1; 8 bases agree with TRBD2. The junction had 9 bases not matched to a gene; V was cut back by 3 bases and J by 2 bases. From germline, CDR1 is LNHDA and CDR2 SQIVND (reference sequence). The CDR3 is 17 amino acids. The CDR3, as DNA: TGTGCCAGTAGTATGATTGGTGGCGGGAGGACCTACAATGAGCAGTTCTTC. Protein: CASSMIGGGRTYNEQFF.

The CDR3 protein is CAISGLTSGNNEQFF. Written as DNA, the CDR3 is TGTGCCATCAGTGGCCTTACTAGCGGCAACAATGAGCAGTTCTTC. V and J are TRBV10-3 and TRBJ2-1; 8 bases align to TRBD2. Trimming at V came to 4 bases and at J to 5 bases, leaving 7 bases not matched to a gene. CDR1 ENHRY and CDR2 SYGVKD come from the germline V gene. This CDR3 spans 15 amino acids.